This passage covers 18 T cell receptor beta chains from one sample sequenced in a study of blood T cells in healthy people across ages. The second PCR ran about 6 to 12 cycles with a sample-barcoded 5' primer and J-beta primers. TCRdb re-called the 5' RACE reads with MiXCR, one entry per CDR3 protein. The table has hundreds of thousands of distinct CDR3 sequences, around a quarter seen once. The sample was also linked to a second study, of T cells of mothers and their children.

The sample consisted of blood. Every receptor here comes from a boy aged 2 to 10 in good health.

J is TRBJ2-6 and V is TRBV5-1, with 7 bases lining up with TRBD1. Trimming removed 0 bases from V and 0 bases from J; junction bases left unmatched: 3. CDR3 length: 17 residues. CDR1 and CDR2 (germline): SGHRS, YFSETQ. Here the CDR3 DNA reads TGCGCCAGCAGCTTGGATGCAGGGGGCTCTGGGGCCAACGTCCTGACTTTC. Translated: CASSLDAGGSGANVLTF.

The chain links TRBV5-1 to TRBJ2-7; D unresolved. The J call is doubtful: the DNA matches TRBJ2-1 better. The CDR3 spans 13 residues. The germline V gene encodes CDR1 SGHRS and CDR2 YFSETQ. CDR3 in amino acids: CASSTNPSNEQFF. DNA for the CDR3: TGCGCCAGCAGCACCAATCCTAGCAATGAGCAGTTCTTC.

This clonotype was recorded a few times. This rearrangement joins TRBV20-1 to TRBJ1-3; weak D call: TRBD1 (5 bases). V was shortened by 6 bases and J by 1 base, with 16 bases between the two germline ends. The CDR3 extends over 15 amino acids. CDR1 is DFQATT, CDR2 SNEGSKA, per germline (reference sequence). In DNA, the CDR3 is TGCAGTGCAGCTCCCGGGACTCAATCTGGAAACACCATATATTTT. Protein product: CSAAPGTQSGNTIYF.

In this sample, this clonotype turned up a few times. The J gene is TRBJ2-5, the V gene TRBV7-9, with no clear D. This CDR3 spans 14 amino acids. CDR1 SEHNR and CDR2 FQNEAQ come from the germline V gene (reference sequence). Trimming stripped 3 bases from V and 2 bases from J, with 10 bases between. CDR3 region: CASSLKTFQETQYF. The CDR3 bases are TGTGCCAGCAGCTTGAAAACATTTCAAGAGACCCAGTACTTC.

This clonotype was recorded many times. The chain couples TRBV10-3 to TRBJ2-3; 9 bases fit TRBD1. The ends lost 2 bases at V and 4 bases at J; junction bases unmatched: 1. This CDR3 has 14 residues. The germline gives CDR1 ENHRY, CDR2 SYGVKD. CDR3 in DNA: TGTGCCATCAGTGAGCGGGACAGGGCAGATACGCAGTATTTT. This sequence encodes CAISERDRADTQYF.

The chain employs TRBV20-1 and TRBJ2-2; 8 nucleotides align to TRBD1. Germline CDR1 is DFQATT and CDR2 is SNEGSKA (reference sequence). J lost 5 bases, V lost 2 bases, and 1 base had no gene match. The CDR3 is 13 residues long. This CDR3 reads CSARTGGTGELFF. CDR3 DNA sequence: TGCAGTGCTAGAACAGGGGGGACCGGGGAGCTGTTTTTT.

The chain combines TRBV25-1 with TRBJ2-2; D unclear. The CDR3 consists of 12 residues. The V end lost 5 bases, the J end lost 8 bases, and 9 bases lay between the germline ends. Germline V gives CDR1 MGHDK, CDR2 SYGVNS. In DNA form, the CDR3 reads TGTGCCAGCAGTTCAGCTTTTGGGGAGCTGTTTTTT. It yields the protein CASSSAFGELFF.

V and J are TRBV29-1 and TRBJ2-7, with a weak D call TRBD1 (6 bases). V was clipped by 3 bases and J by 6 bases, with 18 bases between them. The CDR3 is made up of 14 amino acids. From germline, CDR1 is SQVTM and CDR2 ANQGSEA. CDR3 in amino acids: CSVENRQAAGEQYF. The CDR3 DNA is TGCAGCGTTGAGAACCGACAGGCCGCCGGCGAGCAGTACTTC.

This clonotype was counted only a few times. The gene calls are TRBV5-1 and TRBJ1-2; D might be TRBD1 (6 bases). The CDR3 sequence is 17 residues long. CDR1 is SGHRS, CDR2 YFSETQ, per germline. The V end lost 4 bases, the J end lost 1 base, and 20 bases lay between the germline ends. The CDR3 loop reads CASSVGYRDKDNYGYTF. The CDR3 nucleotides are TGCGCCAGCAGCGTGGGATACCGGGACAAAGATAACTATGGCTACACCTTC.

Note on this clonotype: It is likely a read error, because the conserved phenylalanine at the end of the CDR3 is missing. The rearrangement uses TRBV7-8 and TRBJ2-1; a possible D gene is TRBD2 (5 bases). The CDR3 length is 16 residues. Looked up from germline, CDR1 is SGHVS and CDR2 is FQNEAQ. V was trimmed by 4 bases and J by 5 bases, leaving 18 bases between them. The CDR3 DNA reads TGTGCCAGCAGCTCCCAACTAGTAACATTAAACAATGAGCAGTTCCTC. Translated: CASSSQLVTLNNEQFL.

This clonotype was seen a few times. The chain couples TRBV9 to TRBJ1-2, with no clear D. CDR3 length: 17 amino acids. The germline V and J ends were trimmed by 4 bases and 4 bases, with 23 bases remaining between them. Germline CDR1 is SGDLS and CDR2 is YYNGEE. The CDR3 spells CASSPHAMSATSYGYTF. As DNA, the CDR3 is TGTGCCAGCAGCCCTCACGCGATGTCCGCAACCTCCTATGGCTACACCTTC.

The chain joins TRBV12-3 or TRBV12-4 to TRBJ1-3; D is uncertain. This CDR3 has 15 residues. V was cut by 2 bases and J by 0 bases, with 8 bases left in between. CDR3 sequence: CASSLRPLSGNTIYF. In DNA form, the CDR3 reads TGTGCCAGCAGTTTAAGACCGCTCTCTGGAAACACCATATATTTT.

The J gene is TRBJ1-5, the V gene TRBV20-1, with D maybe TRBD1 (5 bases). The germline V and J ends were trimmed by 1 base and 4 bases, with 14 bases remaining between them. The length of the CDR3 is 15 residues. Germline CDR1 reads DFQATT; CDR2 reads SNEGSKA (reference sequence). Written as DNA, the CDR3 is TGCAGTGCTAGAGGCGAAGGGACCCTTAATCAGCCCCAGCATTTT. It translates to CSARGEGTLNQPQHF.

Points on this clonotype: An end of the junction differs from the germline gene, which may be a read error. V gene TRBV5-1 combines with J gene TRBJ1-2, with a possible D match to TRBD1 (5 bases). The V gene's germline CDR1 is SGHRS and CDR2 YFSETQ. This CDR3 contains 14 residues. The CDR3 region has the DNA TGCGCCTGCAGCTTGGGCGCCAGGGATCTTCGCTACACCTTC. It translates to CACSLGARDLRYTF.

This clonotype was seen more than once but under ten times. The chain joins TRBV7-3 to TRBJ2-3, with D possibly being TRBD1 or TRBD2 (5 bases each). With 3 bases removed from V and 0 bases from J, the gap between germline ends came to 7 bases. The CDR3 has 14 residues. CDR1 is SGHTA, CDR2 FQGTGA, per germline. The CDR3, as DNA: TGTGCCAGCAGCTTCGGGACCAGCACAGATACGCAGTATTTT. As protein: CASSFGTSTDTQYF.

Concerning this clonotype: One junction end disagrees with the germline gene, perhaps due to a read error. The chain combines TRBV11-2 with TRBJ2-6; 7 positions agree with TRBD1. From germline, CDR1 is SGHAT and CDR2 FQNNGV. The CDR3 loop spans 17 amino acids. This chain's CDR3 is CASSSRDSHSGANALTF. The CDR3 bases are TGTGCCAGCAGCAGTCGGGACAGTCACTCTGGGGCCAACGCCCTGACTTTC.

This chain joins TRBV5-1 and TRBJ2-3; possible D gene TRBD1, 5 bases. The CDR3 totals 15 residues. The V gene lost 1 base and the J gene lost 2 bases, with 11 bases spanning the gap. Germline V CDR1 and CDR2: SGHRS, YFSETQ. CDR3 bases: TGCGCCAGCAGCTTGTCCTGGGGCTTCACAGATACGCAGTATTTT. Its translation is CASSLSWGFTDTQYF.

The CDR3, as DNA: TGTGCCACCCAAATGGGACAGGGGGGGGCAGCGACTAACGAGCAGTACTTC. This codes for CATQMGQGGAATNEQYF. The chain employs TRBV10-3 and TRBJ2-7, with 11 bases aligning to TRBD1. The CDR3 is made up of 17 amino acids. V shed 10 bases, J shed 5 bases, and the junction held 19 bases outside the gene matches. Germline V lookup: CDR1 ENHRY, CDR2 SYGVKD.